Listed below are T cell receptor beta chains from one sample, sequenced in a study of cytomegalovirus exposure and HLA in healthy donors. Repertoires were generated with immunoSEQ multiplex PCR, while TCRdb's copy carries only in-frame clones and drops some. The sample has about 130,000 clones, less than 80% seen once. Sequenced: PBMCs. The receptors stem from a young man in good health and CMV-seronegative. CDR3s include the opening cysteine and the closing phenylalanine or tryptophan. Rows give clone size only sometimes, using once, few, many, or a class for an expanded clone.

. TRBV10-2 CASRTGLNTEAFF
. TRBV5-1 CASSLMTGQETQYF
few TRBV15 CATSRDRTGGYYYGYTF
. TRBV5-1 CASSQGQGIETQYF
. TRBV7-3 CASSADRGPNTEAFF
. TRBV5-4 CASSPNPDRDEQYF
. TRBV2 CASKNYNYGYTF
. TRBV2 CASRIGRGPYNEQFF
. TRBV4-1 CASSQLAGEYNEQFF
. TRBV9 CASSLDREAGNTIYF
. TRBV29-1 CSVRGQLNYGYTF
once TRBV19 CATNPGYGQPQHF
. TRBV10-2 CASSEEQGGSYNEQFF